What follows is one T cell receptor (beta chain) and its context. Its antigen is not yet known. No base-level quality is on record; no much larger clone is a single base apart. Whole blood was collected in K2EDTA tubes by collaborating institutions according to the institutions' own protocols. For TCRbeta analysis, collaborators shipped samples in one of three forms: frozen whole blood, isolated PBMCs, or DNA extracted from either of those sample types. This entry belongs to a study of blood T cell repertoires in COVID-19 (dated by TCRdb to the early 2020s). With respect to the entire study: Samples covering the acute and convalescent phases of COVID-19 were provided by collaborators in the United States, Italy and Spain. The prospective study material was composed of cDNA or gDNA derived from T cells, B-cell-depleted T cells, or PBMCs. Subjects who had been exposed to COVID-19, were actively infected with it, or had recovered from it provided the deeply sampled blood TCRbeta repertoires that made up the dataset. A freely available public database, intended as a resource for researchers studying the immune response to SARS-CoV-2, is where the repertoires were released. The samples were drawn from two sources: the first 160 participants of the ongoing ImmuneRACE study, and over 1,000 subjects contributed by 6 global collaborators. Nearly every sample came with metadata listing a de-identified subject ID, COVID-19 status, age in years and sex. Where available, HLA class I and class II types were taken from metadata supplied by the sample provider and were not determined by assay-based typing. What the work shows at the level of the full study, not this receptor alone: The quantity of clinical and demographic metadata differed by source and by participant and was supplied without curation.

V is pruned by 3 bases and J by 5 bases, leaving 16 bases of the junction without a gene match. CDR1 and CDR2, per the germline V gene (reference sequence), are LGHDT and YNNKEL. Its CDR3 holds 17 amino acids, cysteine through phenylalanine. Only CDR3 DNA is held: 51 bases, read in frame from base 1. TCRbeta CDR3 regions were amplified from genomic DNA by means of the immunoSEQ Assay, a bias-controlled multiplex PCR. The authors processed their data as follows. The number of nucleated cells in each sample was estimated by amplification of reference gene primers within the assay. To quantify the absolute abundance of each unique TCRbeta CDR3 rearrangement, sequence reads were collapsed and filtered. For each sample, productive Simpson clonality was calculated by taking the square root of Simpson's diversity index across productive rearrangements. Not all clones reach the TCRdb copy of this immuneACCESS table, which keeps in-frame sequences only. Checked studies attribute under half of the gap to unresolved V genes and leave the rest unexplained. The V and J calls and clone size come from that table; D and trimming were worked out from the DNA. The sample records some 190,000 clones, 75% to 90% of which are singletons. More than 2.5% of the sample is in the top ten clones.

The sequence came from a man between 60 and 75 years old with acute or convalescent COVID-19. The sample taken for sequencing was peripheral blood. The rearrangement combines TRBV3-1 (or the pseudogene TRBV3-2) with TRBJ2-7; 7 nucleotides in the junction match TRBD2. This receptor has the CDR3 CASSQITLADEDHEQYF. Read as DNA, the sequence is TGTGCCAGCAGCCAGATTACCCTAGCGGATGAGGACCACGAGCAGTACTTC.